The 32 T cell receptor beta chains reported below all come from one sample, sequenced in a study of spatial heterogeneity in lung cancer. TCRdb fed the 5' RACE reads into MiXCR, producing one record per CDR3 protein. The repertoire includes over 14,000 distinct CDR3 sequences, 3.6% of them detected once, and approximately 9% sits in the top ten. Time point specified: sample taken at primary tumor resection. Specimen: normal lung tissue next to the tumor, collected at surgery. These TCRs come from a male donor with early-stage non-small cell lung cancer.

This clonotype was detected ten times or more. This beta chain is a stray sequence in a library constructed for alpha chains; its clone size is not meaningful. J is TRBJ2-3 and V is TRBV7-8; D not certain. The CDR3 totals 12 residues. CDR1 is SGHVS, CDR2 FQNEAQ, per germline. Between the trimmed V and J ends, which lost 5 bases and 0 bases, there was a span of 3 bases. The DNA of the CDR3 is TGTGCCAGCAGCAAAAGCACAGATACGCAGTATTTT. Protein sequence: CASSKSTDTQYF.

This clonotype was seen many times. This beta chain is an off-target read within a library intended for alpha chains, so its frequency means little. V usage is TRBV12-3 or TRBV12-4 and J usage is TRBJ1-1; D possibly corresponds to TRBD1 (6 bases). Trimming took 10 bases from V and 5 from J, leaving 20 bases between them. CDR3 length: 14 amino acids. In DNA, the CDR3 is TGTGCCACCCTTCGTGGGGGGGGGCGGACTGAAGCTTTCTTT. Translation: CATLRGGGRTEAFF.

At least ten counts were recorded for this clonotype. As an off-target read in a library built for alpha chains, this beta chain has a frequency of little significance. Written as DNA, the CDR3 is TGCAGTGCTGGGGGCGGGGCCTGGGTAAATGAGCAGTTCTTC. Its protein product is CSAGGGAWVNEQFF. The chain links TRBV20-1 to TRBJ2-1; D possibly uses TRBD1 or TRBD2 (6 bases each). This CDR3 comprises 14 residues. Germline CDR1 is DFQATT and CDR2 is SNEGSKA (reference sequence). V was shortened by 5 bases and J by 7 bases, with 18 bases between the two germline ends.

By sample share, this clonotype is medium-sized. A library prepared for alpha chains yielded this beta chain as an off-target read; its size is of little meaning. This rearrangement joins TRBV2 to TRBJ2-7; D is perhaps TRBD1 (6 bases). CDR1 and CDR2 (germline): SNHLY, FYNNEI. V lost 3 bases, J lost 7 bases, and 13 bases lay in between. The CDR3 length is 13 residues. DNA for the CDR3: TGTGCCAGCAGTGAGCAGGGGCTGGGAGAGCAGTACTTC. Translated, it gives CASSEQGLGEQYF.

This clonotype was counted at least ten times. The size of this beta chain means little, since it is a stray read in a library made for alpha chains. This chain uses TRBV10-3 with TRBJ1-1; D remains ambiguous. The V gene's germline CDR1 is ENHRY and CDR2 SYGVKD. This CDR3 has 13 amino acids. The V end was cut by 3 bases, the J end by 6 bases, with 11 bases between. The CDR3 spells CAISDGYISEAFF. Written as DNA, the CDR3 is TGTGCCATCAGTGATGGGTACATCTCTGAAGCTTTCTTT.

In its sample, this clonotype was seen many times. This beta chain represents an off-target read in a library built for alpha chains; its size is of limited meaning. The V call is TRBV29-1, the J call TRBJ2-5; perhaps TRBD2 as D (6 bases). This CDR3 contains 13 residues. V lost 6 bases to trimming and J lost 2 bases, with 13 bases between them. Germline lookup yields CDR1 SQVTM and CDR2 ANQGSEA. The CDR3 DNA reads TGCAGCGTCCGCGCGGGATTACAAGAGACCCAGTACTTC. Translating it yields CSVRAGLQETQYF.

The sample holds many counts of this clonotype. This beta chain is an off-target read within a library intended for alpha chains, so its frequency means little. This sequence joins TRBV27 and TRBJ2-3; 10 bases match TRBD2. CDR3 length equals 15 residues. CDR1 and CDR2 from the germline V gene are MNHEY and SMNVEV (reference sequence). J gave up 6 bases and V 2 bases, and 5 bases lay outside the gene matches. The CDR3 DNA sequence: TGTGCCAGCAGTTTAGTGCTAGCGGGAGACGATACGCAGTATTTT. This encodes CASSLVLAGDDTQYF.

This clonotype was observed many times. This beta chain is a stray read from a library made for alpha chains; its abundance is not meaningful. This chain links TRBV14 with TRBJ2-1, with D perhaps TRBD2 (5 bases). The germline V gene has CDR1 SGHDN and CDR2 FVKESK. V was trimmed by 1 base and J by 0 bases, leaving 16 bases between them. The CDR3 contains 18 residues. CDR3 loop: CASSQVSPDWLSYNEQFF. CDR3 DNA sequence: TGTGCCAGCAGCCAAGTCAGTCCGGACTGGCTCTCCTACAATGAGCAGTTCTTC.

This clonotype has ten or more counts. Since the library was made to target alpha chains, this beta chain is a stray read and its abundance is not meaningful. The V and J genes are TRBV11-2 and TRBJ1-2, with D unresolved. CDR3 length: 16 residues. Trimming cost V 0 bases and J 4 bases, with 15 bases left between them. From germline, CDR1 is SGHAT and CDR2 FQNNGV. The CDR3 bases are TGTGCCAGCAGCTTAGAGGGGTCCGTCGGGATCTATGGCTACACCTTC. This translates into CASSLEGSVGIYGYTF.

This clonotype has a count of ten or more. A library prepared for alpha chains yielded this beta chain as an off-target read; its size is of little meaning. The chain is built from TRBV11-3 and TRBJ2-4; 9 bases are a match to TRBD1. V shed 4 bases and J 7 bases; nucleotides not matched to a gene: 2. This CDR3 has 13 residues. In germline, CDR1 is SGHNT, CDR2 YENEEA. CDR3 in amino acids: CASSYGTGNIQYF. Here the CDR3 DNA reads TGTGCCAGCAGCTACGGGACAGGGAACATTCAGTACTTC. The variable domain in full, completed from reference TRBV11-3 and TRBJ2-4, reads EAGVVQSPRYKIIEKKQPVAFWCNPISGHNTLYWYLQNLGQGPELLIRYENEEAVDDSQLPKDRFSAERLKGVDSTLKIQPAELGDSAVYLCASSYGTGNIQYFGAGTRLSVL.

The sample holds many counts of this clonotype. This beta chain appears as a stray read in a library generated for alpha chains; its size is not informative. This chain's CDR3 is CASSLGQGEETQYF. The DNA for the CDR3 is TGCGCCAGCAGCTTGGGTCAGGGTGAAGAGACCCAGTACTTC. The V and J genes are TRBV5-1 and TRBJ2-5, with D possibly matching TRBD1 (5 bases). Trimming cost V 0 bases and J 3 bases, with 9 bases left between them. Germline CDR1 SGHRS, CDR2 YFSETQ. The CDR3 extends over 14 amino acids.

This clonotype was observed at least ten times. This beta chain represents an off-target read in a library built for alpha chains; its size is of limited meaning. CDR3 nucleotides: TGTGCCAGCTCACGTTCCGGGACAGGGGCCTCGGGTGGCTACACCTTC. Residues: CASSRSGTGASGGYTF. This chain connects TRBV18 to TRBJ1-2; 10 positions match TRBD1. Germline trimming cut 4 bases from V and 7 bases from J; bases unmatched to any gene: 12. Germline values: CDR1 KGHSH, CDR2 LQKENI. The CDR3 is 16 amino acids.

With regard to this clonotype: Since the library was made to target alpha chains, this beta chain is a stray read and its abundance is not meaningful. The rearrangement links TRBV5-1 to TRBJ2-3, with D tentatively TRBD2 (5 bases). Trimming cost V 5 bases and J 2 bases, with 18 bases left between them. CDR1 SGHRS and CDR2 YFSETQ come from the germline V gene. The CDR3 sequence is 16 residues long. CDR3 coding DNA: TGCGCCAGCAGGGGCTCCACGAGCGGTTACACAGATACGCAGTATTTT. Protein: CASRGSTSGYTDTQYF.

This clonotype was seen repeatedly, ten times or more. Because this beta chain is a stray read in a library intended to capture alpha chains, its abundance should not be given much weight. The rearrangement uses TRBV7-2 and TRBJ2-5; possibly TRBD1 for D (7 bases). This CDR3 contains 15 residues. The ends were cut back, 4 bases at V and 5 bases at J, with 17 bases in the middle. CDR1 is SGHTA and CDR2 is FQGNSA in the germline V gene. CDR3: CASSSRQGLGETQYF. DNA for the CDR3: TGTGCCAGCAGCTCGAGACAGGGACTCGGGGAGACCCAGTACTTC.

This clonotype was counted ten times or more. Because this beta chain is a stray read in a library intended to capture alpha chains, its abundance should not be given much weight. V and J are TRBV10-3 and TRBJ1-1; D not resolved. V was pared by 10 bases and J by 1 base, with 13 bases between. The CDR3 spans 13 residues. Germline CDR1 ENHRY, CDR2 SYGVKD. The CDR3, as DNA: TGTGCCACCGGAGGACGGGCGAACACTGAAGCTTTCTTT. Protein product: CATGGRANTEAFF.

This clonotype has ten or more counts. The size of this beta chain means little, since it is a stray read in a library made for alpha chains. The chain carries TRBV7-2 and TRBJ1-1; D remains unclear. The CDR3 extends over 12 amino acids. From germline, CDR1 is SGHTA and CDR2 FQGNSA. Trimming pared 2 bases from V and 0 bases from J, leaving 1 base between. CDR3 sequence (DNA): TGTGCCAGCAGCTTACTGAACACTGAAGCTTTCTTT. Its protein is CASSLLNTEAFF.

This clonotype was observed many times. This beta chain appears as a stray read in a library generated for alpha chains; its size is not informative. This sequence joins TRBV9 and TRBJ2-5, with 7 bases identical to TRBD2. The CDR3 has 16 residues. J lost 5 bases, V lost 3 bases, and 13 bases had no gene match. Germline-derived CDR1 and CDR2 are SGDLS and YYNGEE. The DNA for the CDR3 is TGTGCCAGCAGCGGACCCCGTACCGCGGGAGTGGAGACCCAGTACTTC. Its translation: CASSGPRTAGVETQYF. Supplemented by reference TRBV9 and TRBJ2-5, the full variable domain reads DSGVTQTPKHLITATGQRVTLRCSPRSGDLSVYWYQQSLDQGLQFLIQYYNGEERAKGNILERFSAQQFPDLHSELNLSSLELGDSALYFCASSGPRTAGVETQYFGPGTRLLVL.

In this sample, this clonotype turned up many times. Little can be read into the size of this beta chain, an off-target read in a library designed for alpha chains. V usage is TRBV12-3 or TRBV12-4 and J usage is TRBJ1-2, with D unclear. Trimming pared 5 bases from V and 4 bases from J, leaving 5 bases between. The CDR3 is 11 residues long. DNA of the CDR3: TGTGCCAGCAGTGGGTCCTATGGCTACACCTTC. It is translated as CASSGSYGYTF.

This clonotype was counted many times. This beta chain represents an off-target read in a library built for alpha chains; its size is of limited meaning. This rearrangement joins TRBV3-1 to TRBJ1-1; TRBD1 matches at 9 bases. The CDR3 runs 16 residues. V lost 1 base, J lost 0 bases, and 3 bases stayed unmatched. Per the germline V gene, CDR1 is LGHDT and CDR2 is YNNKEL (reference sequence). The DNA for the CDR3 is TGTGCCAGCAGCCAAGGACAGGGGGGGGTGAACACTGAAGCTTTCTTT. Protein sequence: CASSQGQGGVNTEAFF.

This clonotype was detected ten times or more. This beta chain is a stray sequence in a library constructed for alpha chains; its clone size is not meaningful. The CDR3 loop is CSVTHTNTGELFF. The CDR3 nucleotides read TGCAGCGTTACACATACGAACACCGGGGAGCTGTTTTTT. The chain has TRBV29-1 and TRBJ2-2; no clear D gene. The germline V gene encodes CDR1 SQVTM and CDR2 ANQGSEA. The CDR3 is 13 amino acids. V lost 5 bases and J 0 bases, leaving 7 bases between the germline ends.

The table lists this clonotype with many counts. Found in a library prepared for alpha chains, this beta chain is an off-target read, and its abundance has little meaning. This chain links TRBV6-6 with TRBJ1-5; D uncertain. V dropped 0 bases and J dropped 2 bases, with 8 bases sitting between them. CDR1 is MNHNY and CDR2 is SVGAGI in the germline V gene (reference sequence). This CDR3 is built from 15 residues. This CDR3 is CASSYSNQGNQPQHF. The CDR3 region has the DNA TGTGCCAGCAGTTACTCGAATCAGGGCAATCAGCCCCAGCATTTT.

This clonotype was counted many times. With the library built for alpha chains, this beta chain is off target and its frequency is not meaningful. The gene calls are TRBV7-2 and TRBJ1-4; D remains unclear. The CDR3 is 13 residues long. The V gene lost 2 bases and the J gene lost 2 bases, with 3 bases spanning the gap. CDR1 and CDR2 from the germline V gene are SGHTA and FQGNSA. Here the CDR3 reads CASSLRTNEKLFF. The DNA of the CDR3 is TGTGCCAGCAGCTTAAGGACTAATGAAAAACTGTTTTTT. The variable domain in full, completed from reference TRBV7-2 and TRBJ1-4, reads GAGVSQSPSNKVTEKGKDVELRCDPISGHTALYWYRQSLGQGLEFLIYFQGNSAPDKSGLPSDRFSAERTGGSVSTLTIQRTQQEDSAVYLCASSLRTNEKLFFGSGTQLSVL.

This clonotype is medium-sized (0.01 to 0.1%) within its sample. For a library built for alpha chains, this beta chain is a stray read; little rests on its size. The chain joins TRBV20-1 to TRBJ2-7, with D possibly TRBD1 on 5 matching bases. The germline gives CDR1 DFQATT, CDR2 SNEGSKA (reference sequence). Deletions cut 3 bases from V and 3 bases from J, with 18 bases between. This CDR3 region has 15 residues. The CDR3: CSASPGFSKHYEQYF. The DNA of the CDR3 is TGCAGTGCTAGTCCAGGGTTTTCGAAGCACTACGAGCAGTACTTC.

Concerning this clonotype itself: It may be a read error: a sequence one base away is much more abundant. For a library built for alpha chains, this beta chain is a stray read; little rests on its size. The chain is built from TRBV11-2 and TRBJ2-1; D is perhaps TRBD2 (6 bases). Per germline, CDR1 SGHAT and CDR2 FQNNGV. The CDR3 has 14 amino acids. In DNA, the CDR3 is TGTGCCAGCAGCTCGGACTACCAGGACAATGAGCAGTGCTTC. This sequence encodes CASSSDYQDNEQCF.

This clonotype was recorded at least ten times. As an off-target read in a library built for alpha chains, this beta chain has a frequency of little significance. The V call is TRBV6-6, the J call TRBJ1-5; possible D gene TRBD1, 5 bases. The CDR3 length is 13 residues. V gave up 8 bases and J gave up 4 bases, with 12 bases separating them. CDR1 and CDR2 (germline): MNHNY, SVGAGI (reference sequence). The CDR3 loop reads CASVRQNNQPQHF. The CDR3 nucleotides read TGTGCCAGCGTGCGACAGAATAATCAGCCCCAGCATTTT.

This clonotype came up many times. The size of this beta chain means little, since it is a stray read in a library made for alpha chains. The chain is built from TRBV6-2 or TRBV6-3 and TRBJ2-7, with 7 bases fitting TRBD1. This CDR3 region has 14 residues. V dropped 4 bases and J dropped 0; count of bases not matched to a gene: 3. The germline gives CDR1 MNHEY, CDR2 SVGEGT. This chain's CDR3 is CASSFRGRSYEQYF. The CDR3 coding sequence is TGTGCCAGCAGTTTTAGGGGGCGCTCCTACGAGCAGTACTTC.

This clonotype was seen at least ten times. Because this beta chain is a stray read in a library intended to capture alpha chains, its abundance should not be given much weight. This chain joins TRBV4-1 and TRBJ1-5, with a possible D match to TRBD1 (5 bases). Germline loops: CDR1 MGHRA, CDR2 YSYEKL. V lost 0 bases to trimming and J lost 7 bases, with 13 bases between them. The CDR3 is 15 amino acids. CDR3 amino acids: CASSQEPSGNQPQHF. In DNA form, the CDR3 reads TGCGCCAGCAGCCAAGAGCCCTCAGGGAACCAGCCCCAGCATTTT.

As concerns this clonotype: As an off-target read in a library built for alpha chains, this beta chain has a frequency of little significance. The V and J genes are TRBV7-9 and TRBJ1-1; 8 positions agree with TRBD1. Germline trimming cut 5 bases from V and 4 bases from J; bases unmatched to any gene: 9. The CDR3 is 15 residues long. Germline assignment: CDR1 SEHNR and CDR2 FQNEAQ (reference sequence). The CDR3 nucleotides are TGTGCCAGCAGCCCGACAGGGGAGTTGGGCACTGAAGCTTTCTTT. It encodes CASSPTGELGTEAFF.

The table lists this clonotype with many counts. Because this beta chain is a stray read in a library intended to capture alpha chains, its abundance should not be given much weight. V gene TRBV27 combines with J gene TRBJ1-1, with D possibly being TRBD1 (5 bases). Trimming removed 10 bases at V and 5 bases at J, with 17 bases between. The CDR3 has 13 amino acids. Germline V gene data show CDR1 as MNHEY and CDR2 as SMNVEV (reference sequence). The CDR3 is CATPGALGTEAFF. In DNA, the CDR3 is TGTGCCACCCCCGGGGCCCTTGGGACTGAAGCTTTCTTT.

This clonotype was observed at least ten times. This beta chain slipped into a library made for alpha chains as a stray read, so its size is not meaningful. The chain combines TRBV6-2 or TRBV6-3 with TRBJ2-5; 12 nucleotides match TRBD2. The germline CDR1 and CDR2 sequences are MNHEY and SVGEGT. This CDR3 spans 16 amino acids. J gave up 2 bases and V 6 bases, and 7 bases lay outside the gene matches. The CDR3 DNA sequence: TGTGCCAGCAGCCCGGGACTAGCGGGCCTACAAGAGACCCAGTACTTC. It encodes CASSPGLAGLQETQYF.

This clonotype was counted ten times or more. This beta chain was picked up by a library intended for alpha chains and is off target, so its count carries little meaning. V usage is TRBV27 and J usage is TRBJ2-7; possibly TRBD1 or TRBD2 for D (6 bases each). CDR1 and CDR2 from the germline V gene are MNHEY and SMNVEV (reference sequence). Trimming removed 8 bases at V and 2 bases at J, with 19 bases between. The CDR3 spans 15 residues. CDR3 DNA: TGTGCCAGCCGGGAGAGGGGGGCAGATCCCTACGAGCAGTACTTC. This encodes CASRERGADPYEQYF.

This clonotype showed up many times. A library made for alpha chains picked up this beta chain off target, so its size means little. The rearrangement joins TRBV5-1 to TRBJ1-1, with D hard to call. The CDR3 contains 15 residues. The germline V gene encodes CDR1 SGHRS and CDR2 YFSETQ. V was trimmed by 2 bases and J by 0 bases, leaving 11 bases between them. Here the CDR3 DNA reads TGCGCCAGCAGCTTATCCCGTGGGGTGAACACTGAAGCTTTCTTT. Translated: CASSLSRGVNTEAFF. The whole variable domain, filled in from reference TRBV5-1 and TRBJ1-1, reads KAGVTQTPRYLIKTRGQQVTLSCSPISGHRSVSWYQQTPGQGLQFLFEYFSETQRNKGNFPGRFSGRQFSNSRSEMNVSTLELGDSALYLCASSLSRGVNTEAFFGQGTRLTVV.